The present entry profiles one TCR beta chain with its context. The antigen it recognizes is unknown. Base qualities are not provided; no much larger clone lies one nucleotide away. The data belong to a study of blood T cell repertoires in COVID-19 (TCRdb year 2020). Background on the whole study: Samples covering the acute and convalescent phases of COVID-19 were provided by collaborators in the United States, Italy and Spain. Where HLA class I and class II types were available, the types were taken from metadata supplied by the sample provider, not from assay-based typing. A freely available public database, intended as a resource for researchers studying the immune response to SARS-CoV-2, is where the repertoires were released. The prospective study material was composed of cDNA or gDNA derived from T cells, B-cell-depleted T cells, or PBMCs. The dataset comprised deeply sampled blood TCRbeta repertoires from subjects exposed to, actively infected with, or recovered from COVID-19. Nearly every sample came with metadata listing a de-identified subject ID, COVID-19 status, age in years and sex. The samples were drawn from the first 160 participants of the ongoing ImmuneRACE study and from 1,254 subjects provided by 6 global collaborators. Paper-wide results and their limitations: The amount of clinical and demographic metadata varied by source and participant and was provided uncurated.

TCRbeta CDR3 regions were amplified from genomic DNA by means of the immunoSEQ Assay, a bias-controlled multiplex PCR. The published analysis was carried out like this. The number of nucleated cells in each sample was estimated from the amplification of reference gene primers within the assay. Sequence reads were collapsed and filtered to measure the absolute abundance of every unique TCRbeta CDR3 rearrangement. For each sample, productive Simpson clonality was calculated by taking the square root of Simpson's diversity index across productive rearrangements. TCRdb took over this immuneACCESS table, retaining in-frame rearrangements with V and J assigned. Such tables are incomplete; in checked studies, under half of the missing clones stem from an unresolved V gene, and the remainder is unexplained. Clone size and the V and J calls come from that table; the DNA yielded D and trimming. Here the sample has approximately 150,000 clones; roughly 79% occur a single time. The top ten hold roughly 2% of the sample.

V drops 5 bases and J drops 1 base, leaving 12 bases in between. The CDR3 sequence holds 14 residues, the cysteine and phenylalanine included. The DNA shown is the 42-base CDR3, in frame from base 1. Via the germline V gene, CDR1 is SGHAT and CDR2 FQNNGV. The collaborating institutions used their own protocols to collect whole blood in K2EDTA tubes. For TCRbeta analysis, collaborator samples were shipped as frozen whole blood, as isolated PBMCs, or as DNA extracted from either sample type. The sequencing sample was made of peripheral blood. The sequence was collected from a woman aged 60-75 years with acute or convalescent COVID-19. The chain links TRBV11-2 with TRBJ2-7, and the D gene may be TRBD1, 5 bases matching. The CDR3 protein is CASSPRGSSYEQYF. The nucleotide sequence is TGTGCCAGCAGCCCTAGGGGCAGTTCCTACGAGCAGTACTTC.